Listed below are T cell receptor beta chains from one sample, sequenced in a study of T cells in Graves' hyperthyroidism and ophthalmopathy. TCRdb reprocessed the multiplex PCR reads via MiXCR and lists one record per CDR3 protein. The data show 500,000 or so distinct CDR3 sequences, with 16% seen just once and around 28% held by the top ten. The sequenced sample consisted of blood. These receptors all come from a woman aged 25 to 45 with Graves' ophthalmopathy. Each CDR3 is given with its conserved first and last residue. The order of the fields is V gene, J gene, clone size, D gene, CDR3 protein, CDR3 DNA. D genes are given only for firm matches. Only part of the rows carry a size: once, few, many, or a class if the clone is expanded.

>TRBV5-1|TRBJ1-1|.|.
CASSVPQPNTEAFF
TGTGCCAGCAGCGTCCCTCAGCCGAACACTGAAGCTTTCTTT
>TRBV20-1|TRBJ2-1|.|TRBD2
CSARDGAGGREQFF
TGCAGTGCTAGAGATGGGGCGGGAGGTCGTGAGCAGTTCTTC
>TRBV7-9|TRBJ2-2|.|TRBD1
CVSSGQWDSYTGELFF
TGTGTCAGCAGCGGACAATGGGACAGCTACACCGGGGAGCTGTTTTTT
>TRBV20-1|TRBJ2-6|.|.
CSARPDSSSGANVLTF
TGCAGTGCTAGACCCGATTCGAGCTCTGGGGCCAACGTCCTGACTTTC
>TRBV9|TRBJ2-1|many|TRBD2
CASSIGGLAGNEQFF
TGTGCCAGCAGCATAGGAGGTCTAGCGGGCAATGAGCAGTTCTTC
>TRBV20-1|TRBJ2-1|.|.
CSARTPGPNNEQFF
TGCAGTGCCCGAACCCCCGGTCCAAACAATGAGCAGTTCTTC
>TRBV27|TRBJ2-2|.|TRBD1
CASSPGQTGELFF
TGTGCCAGCAGTCCGGGACAGACCGGGGAGCTGTTTTTT
>TRBV7-9|TRBJ2-6|.|.
CASSYGGGANVLTF
TGTGCCAGCAGCTATGGTGGTGGGGCCAACGTCCTGACTTTC
>TRBV4-3|TRBJ2-4|.|.
CAGSQDRQRTTYQAKNIQYF
TGCGCCGGCAGCCAAGATCGTCAGCGGACAACTTATCAGGCCAAAAACATTCAGTACTTC
>TRBV6-5|TRBJ1-1|.|.
CASSYLNSEAFF
TGTGCCAGCAGTTACCTGAACTCTGAAGCTTTCTTT
>TRBV11-1|TRBJ2-3|.|TRBD2
CASSLLTSGGTDTQYF
TGTGCCAGCAGCTTGTTGACTAGCGGAGGCACAGATACGCAGTATTTT
>TRBV6-6|TRBJ2-5|.|.
CASSYSLLRTQYF
TGTGCCAGCAGTTATTCGCTCCTAAGGACCCAGTACTTC
>TRBV12-3/TRBV12-4|TRBJ2-1|.|.
CASSFPPGYGYNEQFF
TGTGCCAGCAGTTTTCCCCCGGGATACGGGTACAATGAGCAGTTCTTC
>TRBV20-1|TRBJ2-1|many|TRBD2
CSARDSKREADNEQFF
TGCAGTGCTAGAGACTCTAAGCGGGAGGCCGACAATGAGCAGTTCTTC
>TRBV10-3|TRBJ2-2|.|TRBD1
CAISEDRDRNTGELFF
TGTGCCATCAGTGAGGACCGGGACAGAAACACCGGGGAGCTGTTTTTT
>TRBV13|TRBJ2-5|many|.
CASGRGTTQETQYF
TGTGCCAGCGGCAGGGGGACTACCCAAGAGACCCAGTACTTC
>TRBV11-1|TRBJ2-3|many|.
CASSLNQGSTDTQYF
TGTGCCAGCAGCCTTAACCAGGGTAGCACAGATACGCAGTATTTT
>TRBV20-1|TRBJ2-7|many|.
CSARGVPGYEQYF
TGCAGTGCTAGGGGGGTCCCTGGGTACGAGCAGTACTTC
>TRBV19|TRBJ2-1|.|TRBD2
CATVALTSGRAWEQFF
TGTGCCACAGTGGCCCTAACTAGCGGGAGGGCTTGGGAGCAGTTCTTC
>TRBV30|TRBJ2-7|.|TRBD2
CAWTLRGLGGYEQYF
TGTGCCTGGACCCTAAGGGGACTAGGGGGATACGAGCAGTACTTC
>TRBV4-1|TRBJ1-1|.|.
CASSQVPGRGAETEAFF
TGCGCCAGCAGCCAAGTCCCCGGTCGGGGGGCGGAAACTGAAGCTTTCTTT
>TRBV20-1|TRBJ2-7|many|.
CSARESGDYEQYF
TGCAGTGCTAGGGAGTCAGGGGACTACGAGCAGTACTTC
>TRBV7-2|TRBJ2-3|few|TRBD1
CASSWDRVTGTDTQYF
TGTGCCAGCAGCTGGGACAGGGTCACGGGCACAGATACGCAGTATTTT
>TRBV20-1|TRBJ2-2|few|.
CSATSQNTGELFF
TGCAGTGCAACGTCACAGAACACCGGGGAGCTGTTTTTT
>TRBV28|TRBJ2-1|many|.
CASSFGLAPNEQFF
TGTGCCAGCAGTTTCGGCCTAGCCCCGAATGAGCAGTTCTTC
>TRBV19|TRBJ1-4|few|.
CASRRQNEKLFF
TGTGCCAGTAGAAGGCAAAATGAAAAACTGTTTTTT
>TRBV5-1|TRBJ2-7|many|TRBD2
CASASGSGSGEQYF
TGCGCCAGCGCCTCTGGAAGCGGGAGCGGGGAGCAGTACTTC
>TRBV4-1|TRBJ2-7|.|.
CASSIDSAPSSYEQYF
TGCGCCAGCAGTATCGATTCGGCCCCGAGCTCCTACGAGCAGTACTTC